The clone carrying this T cell receptor (beta chain) was seen many times. The target antigen is unknown. This record comes from a study of T-cell memory formation after mild COVID-19. About the study: Largely donor-specific sequence clusters came from a couple of donors.

5'RACE primed from the constant segment yielded TCR alpha and TCR beta cDNA libraries bearing sample barcodes and UMIs. TCRdb reprocessed the 5' RACE reads with MiXCR, giving one entry per CDR3 protein. The table lists about 430,000 distinct CDR3 sequences, about a sixth of them singletons. V was pared by 8 bases and J by 0 bases, with 12 bases between. CDR3 length: 14 amino acids. The germline V gene has CDR1 SGHTA and CDR2 FQGNSA. Study-level points and caveats: Day 15 to 85 contractors were CD4/CD8 balanced; later expanders leaned CD4+. CD4+ clones that contracted lay mainly in CM and EM; CD8+ ones lay in EMRA.

The receptor was derived from a man between 18 and 35 years old who had mild COVID-19 (a few samples of this study predate the infection). Cell type and time point are not known. The chain uses TRBV7-2 and TRBJ2-3; TRBD2 is a possible D gene (7 bases). The material sequenced was PBMCs or a T cell subset sorted from them (not recorded which). CDR3 bases: TGTGCCAGCGGCCGGGGGGCCAGCACAGATACGCAGTATTTT. The encoded protein is CASGRGASTDTQYF.